This note documents a single T cell receptor beta chain sequence. Its specificity is not known. Healthy donors were controls matched for age and sex. The sample is drawn from a study of CD8 T cells in Susac syndrome. An amount of RNA that ranged from roughly 0.45 to 1 ug was reverse transcribed with random hexamers. Multiplex immunoSEQ PCR targeted 54 Vbeta and 13 Jbeta TCR beta segments. Using its own MiXCR run on the immunoSEQ multiplex PCR reads, TCRdb lists one record per CDR3 protein. The sample lists 100,000 to 150,000 distinct CDR3 sequences, around 94% occurring once. General study findings and limits: The study admitted that it had a relatively small number of individuals in its TCR sequencing and HLA analysis.

Germline loops: CDR1 SGHRS, CDR2 YFSETQ. Trimming shortened V by 4 bases and J by 3 bases, and 11 bases separated the two germline ends. This CDR3 has 14 amino acids. The receptor comes from a human donor in good health. The sequencing input was CD4+ T cells from PBMCs. The chain uses TRBV5-1 and TRBJ2-4, with D uncertain. For the CDR3, the DNA is TGCGCCAGCAGCGTGGATGTCGGCAAAAACATTCAGTACTTC. Residues: CASSVDVGKNIQYF. Based on the CDR3 plus reference TRBV5-1 and TRBJ2-4, the full variable domain is KAGVTQTPRYLIKTRGQQVTLSCSPISGHRSVSWYQQTPGQGLQFLFEYFSETQRNKGNFPGRFSGRQFSNSRSEMNVSTLELGDSALYLCASSVDVGKNIQYFGAGTRLSVL.